This TCR beta chain was recovered during a study of blood T cell repertoires in COVID-19. Study-wide context: T cells, B-cell-depleted T cells, or PBMCs supplied cDNA or gDNA.

The CDR3 spans 14 residues. CDR1 is SGHRS and CDR2 is YFSETQ in the germline V gene. With 3 bases removed from V and 3 bases from J, the gap between germline ends came to 10 bases. Data came from immunoSEQ multiplex PCR; TCRdb stores just in-frame clones and leaves some out. The sample has 180,000 or so clones, nearly 90% seen once. Sequencing was carried out using peripheral blood. The TCR comes from a man aged 50 to 59 with acute or convalescent COVID-19. The J gene is TRBJ1-5, the V gene TRBV5-1; D perhaps matches TRBD1 (5 bases). CDR3 sequence: CASSSGGFNQPQHF. In nucleotides, the CDR3 is TGCGCCAGCAGCTCTGGGGGGTTCAATCAGCCCCAGCATTTT.